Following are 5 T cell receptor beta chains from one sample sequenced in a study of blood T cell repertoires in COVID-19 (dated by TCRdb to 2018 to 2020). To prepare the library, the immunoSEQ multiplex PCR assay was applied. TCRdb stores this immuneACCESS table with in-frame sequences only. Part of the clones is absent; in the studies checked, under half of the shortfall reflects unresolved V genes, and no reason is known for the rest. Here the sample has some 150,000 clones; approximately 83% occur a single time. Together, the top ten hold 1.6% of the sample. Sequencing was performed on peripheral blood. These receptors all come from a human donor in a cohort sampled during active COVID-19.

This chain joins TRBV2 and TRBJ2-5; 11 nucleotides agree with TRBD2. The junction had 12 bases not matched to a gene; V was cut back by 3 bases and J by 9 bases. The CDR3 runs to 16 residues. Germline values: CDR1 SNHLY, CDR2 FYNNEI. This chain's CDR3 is CASSETSGALRVAQYF. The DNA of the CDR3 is TGTGCCAGCAGTGAGACTAGCGGGGCTCTCAGGGTTGCCCAGTACTTC.

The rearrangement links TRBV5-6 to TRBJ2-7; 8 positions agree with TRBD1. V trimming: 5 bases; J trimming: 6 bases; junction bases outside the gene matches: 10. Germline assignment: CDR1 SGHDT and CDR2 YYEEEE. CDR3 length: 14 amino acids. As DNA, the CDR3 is TGTGCCAGCAGGTCGACAGGGGAGCGACTCGAGCAGTACTTC. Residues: CASRSTGERLEQYF.

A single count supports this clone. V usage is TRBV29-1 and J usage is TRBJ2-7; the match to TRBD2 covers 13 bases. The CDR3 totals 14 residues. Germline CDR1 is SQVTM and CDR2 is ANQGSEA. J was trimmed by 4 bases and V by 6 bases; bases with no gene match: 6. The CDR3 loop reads CSVDGLAGEYEQYF. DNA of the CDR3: TGCAGCGTAGATGGACTAGCGGGAGAATACGAGCAGTACTTC.

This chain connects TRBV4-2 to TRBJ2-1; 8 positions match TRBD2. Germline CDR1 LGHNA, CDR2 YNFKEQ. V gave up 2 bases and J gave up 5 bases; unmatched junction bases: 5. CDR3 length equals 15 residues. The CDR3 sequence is CASSQIAGGDNEQFF. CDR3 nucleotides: TGTGCCAGCAGCCAAATCGCGGGAGGTGACAATGAGCAGTTCTTC.

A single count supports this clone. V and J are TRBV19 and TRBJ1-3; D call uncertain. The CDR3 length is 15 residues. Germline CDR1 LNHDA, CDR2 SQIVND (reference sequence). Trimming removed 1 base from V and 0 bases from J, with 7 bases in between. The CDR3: CASSIVRSSGNTIYF. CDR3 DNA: TGTGCCAGTAGTATAGTTCGGTCCTCTGGAAACACCATATATTTT.